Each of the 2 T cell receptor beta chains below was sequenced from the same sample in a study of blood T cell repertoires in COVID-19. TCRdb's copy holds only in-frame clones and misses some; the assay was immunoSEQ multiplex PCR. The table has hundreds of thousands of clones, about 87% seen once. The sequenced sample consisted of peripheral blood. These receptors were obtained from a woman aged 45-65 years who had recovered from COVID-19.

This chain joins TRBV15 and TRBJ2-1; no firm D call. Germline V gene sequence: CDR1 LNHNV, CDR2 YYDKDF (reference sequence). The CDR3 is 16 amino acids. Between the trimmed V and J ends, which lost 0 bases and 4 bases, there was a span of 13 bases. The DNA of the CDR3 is TGTGCCACCAGCAGAGATCACAACACCCCGTACAATGAGCAGTTCTTC. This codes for CATSRDHNTPYNEQFF.

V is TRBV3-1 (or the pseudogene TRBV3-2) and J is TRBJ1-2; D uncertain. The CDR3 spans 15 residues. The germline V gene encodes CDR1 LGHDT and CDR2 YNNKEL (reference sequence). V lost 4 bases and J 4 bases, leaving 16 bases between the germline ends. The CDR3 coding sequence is TGTGCCAGCAGCCTAAACCCCACGGTCGTCTATGGCTACACCTTC. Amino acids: CASSLNPTVVYGYTF.